Listed below are T cell receptor beta chains from one sample, sequenced in a study of STAT3 mutations in large granular lymphocyte leukemia. TCRdb keeps only in-frame clones here, not all; method: immunoSEQ multiplex PCR. Found here are several thousand clones, roughly four fifths of them singletons; the top ten hold more than 60%. The specimen was peripheral blood mononuclear cells. All receptors derive from a man aged 35 to 55 with T-cell large granular lymphocyte leukemia. Some clones in this sample may be carry-over from other donors' samples. CDR3s include the opening cysteine and the closing phenylalanine or tryptophan. A D gene is named only where the DNA matches it firmly. Part of the rows lack a size; the others show once, few, many or a class for expanded clones.

J | size | V | D | DNA | CDR3
TRBJ2-1 | NA | TRBV10-3 | NA | TGTGCCATCGGACTCAATGAGCAGTTCTTC | CAIGLNEQFF
TRBJ1-2 | NA | TRBV13 | NA | TGTGCCAGCAGCCCCCCCAGGTACTATGGCTACACCTTC | CASSPPRYYGYTF
TRBJ1-3 | NA | TRBV7-6 | NA | TGTGCCAGCAGCTCGGGAAACACCATATATTTT | CASSSGNTIYF
TRBJ1-5 | NA | TRBV30 | NA | TGTGCCTGGAGTCCAGGGGAGGTTCAGCCCCAGCATTTT | CAWSPGEVQPQHF
TRBJ1-5 | NA | TRBV5-6 | NA | TGTGCCAGCAGCTTGGAGGCAGGGCCCCAGCATTTT | CASSLEAGPQHF
TRBJ1-1 | NA | TRBV4-1 | NA | TGCGCCAGCAGCCAAGACAGGAAGAACACTGAAGCTTTCTTT | CASSQDRKNTEAFF
TRBJ2-7 | NA | TRBV20-1 | TRBD1 | TGCAGTGCAACGGGACAGGGTGGGCAGTACTTC | CSATGQGGQYF
TRBJ2-7 | once | TRBV18 | NA | TGTGCCAGCTCAGGGGTAGGAGGGACGCTTTCCTACGAGCAGTACTTC | CASSGVGGTLSYEQYF
TRBJ2-5 | NA | TRBV19 | TRBD1 | TGTGCCAGTAGTATAGGGACAGGGGCCTTAGGAGAGACCCAGTACTTC | CASSIGTGALGETQYF
TRBJ2-3 | NA | TRBV29-1 | NA | TGCAGCGGCCAGGAAGCTAGCACAGATACGCAGTATTTT | CSGQEASTDTQYF
TRBJ2-5 | NA | TRBV4-3 | TRBD1 | TGCGCCAGCAGCCAAGATAGGACAGGGGGCGAGACCCAGTACTTC | CASSQDRTGGETQYF
TRBJ2-1 | NA | TRBV5-4 | NA | TGTGCCAGCAGCTCCGGGACACGAAATGAGCAGTTCTTC | CASSSGTRNEQFF
TRBJ1-3 | NA | TRBV6-1 | TRBD1 | TGTGCCAGCAGGCCGGACAGGTACTCTGGAAACACCATATATTTT | CASRPDRYSGNTIYF
TRBJ1-1 | NA | TRBV7-2 | NA | TGTGCCAGCAGCTTAGAAGGACCCGAAAACTACGGACCTGAAGCTTTCTTT | CASSLEGPENYGPEAFF
TRBJ1-2 | NA | TRBV18 | NA | TGTGCCAGCTCACCAGGAGCAGACTATGGCTACACCTTC | CASSPGADYGYTF
TRBJ1-2 | few | TRBV9 | NA | TGTGCCAGCAGCGTAGGTCCAGACTATGGCTACACCTTC | CASSVGPDYGYTF
TRBJ2-3 | NA | TRBV5-1 | TRBD1 | TGCGCCAGCAGCAACCGGGACAGGGATAGGTATTTT | CASSNRDRDRYF
TRBJ2-1 | NA | TRBV19 | NA | TGTGCCAGTAGTTACAGGGGGGGGAATGAGCAGTTCTTC | CASSYRGGNEQFF
TRBJ2-1 | NA | TRBV29-1 | NA | TGCAGCGTGGGGGTTGGGGGGGCCAACAATGAGCAGTTCTTC | CSVGVGGANNEQFF
TRBJ2-3 | NA | TRBV5-4 | TRBD1 | TGTGCCAGCAGCTTGACCGGACAGGGAATAGATACGCAGTATTTT | CASSLTGQGIDTQYF
TRBJ1-2 | NA | TRBV5-1 | NA | TGCGCCAGCAGCCCTGGTGTGCAGGGTGGCTATGGCTACACCTTC | CASSPGVQGGYGYTF
TRBJ1-2 | NA | TRBV4-1 | NA | TGCGCCAGCAGCCAAGAGGGCAGGGGCCGAGGTTATGGCTACACCTTC | CASSQEGRGRGYGYTF
TRBJ2-7 | NA | TRBV18 | NA | TGTGCCAGCTCACCACCTCGGTTACCGTACGAGCAGTACTTC | CASSPPRLPYEQYF
TRBJ2-1 | NA | TRBV19 | TRBD2 | TGTGCCAGTAGTGTCAGCGGGACTTCCTACAATGAGCAGTTCTTC | CASSVSGTSYNEQFF
TRBJ1-2 | few | TRBV7-2 | NA | TGTGCCAGCAGCCCCCTGGACAGTCTAGTCCGAAACTATGGCTACACCTTC | CASSPLDSLVRNYGYTF
TRBJ1-2 | NA | TRBV30 | NA | TGTGCCTGGAGGCCGGGCCCGGGGGGCTACCCTCGGGACCGTTATGGCTACACCTTC | CAWRPGPGGYPRDRYGYTF
TRBJ2-7 | NA | TRBV5-1 | NA | TGCGCCAGCAGCTTAAGGATGGGGGGATACGAGCAGTACTTC | CASSLRMGGYEQYF
TRBJ1-2 | once | TRBV18 | TRBD1 | TGTGCCAGCTCACGGGCCGGGACAGGGGTCGGCTACACCTTC | CASSRAGTGVGYTF
TRBJ1-5 | NA | TRBV18 | TRBD1 | TGTGCCAGCTCAACGGACAGGGGGGATCAGCCCCAGCATTTT | CASSTDRGDQPQHF
TRBJ2-2 | NA | TRBV5-1 | TRBD2 | TGCGCCAGCAGCCCGGGGGGTCAGATATTCGGCACCGGGGAGCTGTTTTTT | CASSPGGQIFGTGELFF
TRBJ2-2 | few | TRBV5-4 | TRBD2 | TGTGCCAGCAGCTTGGCCGGGAGGAGCGGGGAGCTGTTTTTT | CASSLAGRSGELFF
TRBJ2-2 | NA | TRBV18 | NA | TGTGCCAGCGCAGGGGACGCGAACACCGGGGAGCTGTTTTTT | CASAGDANTGELFF
TRBJ1-1 | NA | TRBV7-9 | NA | TGTGCCAGCAGCTCGACTGTAGGGACTGAAGCTTTCTTT | CASSSTVGTEAFF
TRBJ1-5 | NA | TRBV6-1 | NA | TGTGCCAGCAGATGGACAGCTAATCAGCCCCAGCATTTT | CASRWTANQPQHF
TRBJ2-7 | NA | TRBV5-8 | NA | TGTGCCAGCAGCTTGGGTCGGCCCTACGAGCAGTACTTC | CASSLGRPYEQYF
TRBJ2-7 | NA | TRBV2 | TRBD1 | TGTGCCAGCAGTGAAGCGGGACAGAATTCCTACGAGCAGTACTTC | CASSEAGQNSYEQYF
TRBJ2-7 | NA | TRBV18 | NA | TGTGCCAGCTCACCTGCCCGGGGCCCCTCCTACGAGCAGTACTTC | CASSPARGPSYEQYF
TRBJ1-2 | few | TRBV27 | NA | TGTGCCAGCAGCCCTACAGTCTTCTATGGCTACACCTTC | CASSPTVFYGYTF
TRBJ1-5 | NA | TRBV11-3 | NA | TGTGCCAGCAGCACGTTCGCGGAGATTCGGCAGCCCCAGCATTTT | CASSTFAEIRQPQHF
TRBJ1-1 | NA | TRBV5-4 | NA | TGTGCCAGCAGCTTTGGGTGGCAGGGAAACACTGAAGCTTTCTTT | CASSFGWQGNTEAFF
TRBJ1-2 | NA | TRBV6-5 | TRBD1 | TGTGCCAGCTTGCGGGACAGGCGTTCTAACTATGGCTACACCTTC | CASLRDRRSNYGYTF
TRBJ1-2 | NA | TRBV5-1 | TRBD1 | TGCGCCAGCAGCTTGGAGTGGCAGGGGGATGGCTACACCTTC | CASSLEWQGDGYTF
TRBJ1-3 | NA | TRBV28 | NA | TGTGCCAGCAGGGGGGGTCCTGGAAACACCATATATTTT | CASRGGPGNTIYF
TRBJ2-7 | NA | TRBV5-1 | TRBD2 | TGCGCCAGCAGCCTAGCGGGGGCCACCTACGAGCAGTACTTC | CASSLAGATYEQYF
TRBJ2-1 | NA | TRBV11-2 | NA | TGTGCCAGCAGCTTACAGGGGACCCCCGGCAATGAGCAGTTCTTC | CASSLQGTPGNEQFF
TRBJ1-1 | NA | TRBV6-5 | NA | TGTGCCAGCACCTCCTTTCCCGGTGAAGCTTTCTTT | CASTSFPGEAFF
TRBJ2-1 | once | TRBV29-1 | NA | TGCAGCGTTCTCTCGGGAAATGAGCAGTTCTTC | CSVLSGNEQFF
TRBJ1-3 | NA | TRBV13 | NA | TGTGCCAGCACCCAGGGAGGCACGGGTGGAAACACCATATATTTT | CASTQGGTGGNTIYF
TRBJ1-2 | NA | TRBV5-4 | NA | TGTGCCAGCAGCTTGGATATCGGCCACTATGGCTACACCTTC | CASSLDIGHYGYTF
TRBJ2-7 | NA | TRBV7-8 | NA | TGTGCCAGCAGCTTGGGCAGGGCCTACGAGCAGTACTTC | CASSLGRAYEQYF
TRBJ1-4 | NA | TRBV7-9 | NA | TGTGCCAGCAGCGAGGGAGGGGTTAATGAAAAACTGTTTTTT | CASSEGGVNEKLFF
TRBJ1-6 | few | TRBV11-1 | NA | TGTGCCAGCAGCCCGAGGGACGGCAATTCACCCCTCCACTTT | CASSPRDGNSPLHF
TRBJ2-7 | NA | TRBV19 | TRBD1 | TGTGCCAGTAGAACAGGGGGCGGCGAGCAGTACTTC | CASRTGGGEQYF